A selection of T cell receptor beta chains follows, all from one sample in a study of CD8 T cells in Susac syndrome. One entry per CDR3 protein results from TCRdb running MiXCR on the immunoSEQ multiplex PCR reads. The table records 200,000 or so distinct CDR3 sequences, about 95% of them present only once. Material for sequencing was CD4+ T cells from PBMCs. The receptors were sampled from a human donor with multiple sclerosis. Both conserved end residues are part of each CDR3. The order of the fields is clone size, J gene, D gene, V gene, CDR3 DNA, CDR3 protein. D genes are given only for firm matches. Clone size appears in some rows only: once, few, many, or a class for an expanded clone.

clone_size: once; j_call: TRBJ1-2; d_call: TRBD1; v_call: TRBV24-1; cdr3_nt: TGTGCCACCAGTGGTCGACAGGGGCTCGACTACACCTTC; cdr3_aa: CATSGRQGLDYTF
clone_size: NA; j_call: TRBJ2-7; d_call: NA; v_call: TRBV11-2; cdr3_nt: TGTGCCAGCAGCTACGGACAGTTCTACGAGCAGTACTTC; cdr3_aa: CASSYGQFYEQYF
clone_size: NA; j_call: TRBJ1-2; d_call: NA; v_call: TRBV29-1; cdr3_nt: TGCAGCCCGACAGATTCGAGGATGGGTGGCTACACCTTC; cdr3_aa: CSPTDSRMGGYTF
clone_size: NA; j_call: TRBJ2-2; d_call: TRBD1; v_call: TRBV29-1; cdr3_nt: TGCAGCGCTAGGCGGACAGGGACCGGGGAGCTGTTTTTT; cdr3_aa: CSARRTGTGELFF
clone_size: NA; j_call: TRBJ1-6; d_call: NA; v_call: TRBV20-1; cdr3_nt: TGCAGTGCTGGACCTCGGACAGTCGATTCACCCCTCCACTTT; cdr3_aa: CSAGPRTVDSPLHF
clone_size: NA; j_call: TRBJ2-5; d_call: NA; v_call: TRBV12-3/TRBV12-4; cdr3_nt: TGTGCCAGCAGTCCGCTGTGGGGGGCGGAGACCCAGTACTTC; cdr3_aa: CASSPLWGAETQYF
clone_size: NA; j_call: TRBJ1-6; d_call: NA; v_call: TRBV27; cdr3_nt: TGTGCCAGCAGTTTATCAGTAGGGTTCGGTTCACCCCTCCACTTT; cdr3_aa: CASSLSVGFGSPLHF
clone_size: NA; j_call: TRBJ1-5; d_call: TRBD1; v_call: TRBV20-1; cdr3_nt: TGCAGTGCTAGAGATCGGGGGCCAGGGGGCACGCCCCAGCATTTT; cdr3_aa: CSARDRGPGGTPQHF
clone_size: NA; j_call: TRBJ2-3; d_call: NA; v_call: TRBV2; cdr3_nt: TGTGCCAGCAGTGTTCTGGATACGCAGTATTTT; cdr3_aa: CASSVLDTQYF
clone_size: NA; j_call: TRBJ1-1; d_call: TRBD1; v_call: TRBV25-1; cdr3_nt: TGTGCCGCAAGCAGGGCCACCGGGACAGGGAACACTGAAGCTTTCTTT; cdr3_aa: CAASRATGTGNTEAFF
clone_size: once; j_call: TRBJ2-3; d_call: NA; v_call: TRBV29-1; cdr3_nt: TGCAGCGTTATCGCGGGGGCGAAAGATACGCAGTATTTT; cdr3_aa: CSVIAGAKDTQYF
clone_size: NA; j_call: TRBJ1-1; d_call: NA; v_call: TRBV30; cdr3_nt: TGTGCCTGGGGACCTGGGGGGAACACTGAAGCTTTCTTT; cdr3_aa: CAWGPGGNTEAFF
clone_size: NA; j_call: TRBJ2-7; d_call: NA; v_call: TRBV11-3; cdr3_nt: TGTGCCAGCAGCTTACGCGGGACACTAGGCTACGAGCAGTACTTC; cdr3_aa: CASSLRGTLGYEQYF
clone_size: NA; j_call: TRBJ2-3; d_call: NA; v_call: TRBV29-1; cdr3_nt: TGCAGCGTTGATTCGCAGGACGGAGATACGCAGTATTTT; cdr3_aa: CSVDSQDGDTQYF
clone_size: NA; j_call: TRBJ2-1; d_call: TRBD2; v_call: TRBV2; cdr3_nt: TGTGCCAGCAGCGGACTAGCGGGGGACAATGAGCAGTTCTTC; cdr3_aa: CASSGLAGDNEQFF
clone_size: NA; j_call: TRBJ2-6; d_call: NA; v_call: TRBV28; cdr3_nt: TGTGCCAGCAGTTCCCCGGGGGCGCGTGGGGCCAACGTCCTGACTTTC; cdr3_aa: CASSSPGARGANVLTF
clone_size: NA; j_call: TRBJ2-6; d_call: NA; v_call: TRBV29-1; cdr3_nt: TGCAGCGTTGAAGATCTGGGGACTGGGGCCAACGTCCTGACTTTC; cdr3_aa: CSVEDLGTGANVLTF
clone_size: NA; j_call: TRBJ2-1; d_call: TRBD2; v_call: TRBV9; cdr3_nt: TGTGCCAGCAGCGTAGCTACTAGGGGCGGGGGTGTTTACAATGAGCAGTTCTTC; cdr3_aa: CASSVATRGGGVYNEQFF
clone_size: NA; j_call: TRBJ1-1; d_call: NA; v_call: TRBV12-3/TRBV12-4; cdr3_nt: TGTGCCAGCAGGGCCTGGGGGGTGAACACTGAAGCTTTCTTT; cdr3_aa: CASRAWGVNTEAFF
clone_size: NA; j_call: TRBJ2-5; d_call: TRBD2; v_call: TRBV24-1; cdr3_nt: TGTGCCACTGGGGGGGGAGGCCTGGAGACCCAGTACTTC; cdr3_aa: CATGGGGLETQYF
clone_size: NA; j_call: TRBJ2-2; d_call: NA; v_call: TRBV30; cdr3_nt: TGTGCCTTACAGGGTCCGGCCCGGGAGCTGTTTTTT; cdr3_aa: CALQGPARELFF
clone_size: NA; j_call: TRBJ2-6; d_call: NA; v_call: TRBV7-9; cdr3_nt: TGTGCCTCCCGATTCGGGGCGGCGGCTGGGGCCAACGTCCTGACTTTC; cdr3_aa: CASRFGAAAGANVLTF
clone_size: NA; j_call: TRBJ1-5; d_call: TRBD1; v_call: TRBV30; cdr3_nt: TGTGCCTGGAGTGAGACAGGGAGCAATCAGCCCCAGCATTTT; cdr3_aa: CAWSETGSNQPQHF
clone_size: NA; j_call: TRBJ2-1; d_call: TRBD2; v_call: TRBV5-1; cdr3_nt: TGCGCCAGCAGCACGGAAGGACTAGCGGCCGGAGCCTACAATGAGCAGTTCTTC; cdr3_aa: CASSTEGLAAGAYNEQFF
clone_size: NA; j_call: TRBJ2-3; d_call: TRBD1; v_call: TRBV24-1; cdr3_nt: TGTGCCACGTACCCACAGGGGGCCACCACAGATACGCAGTATTTT; cdr3_aa: CATYPQGATTDTQYF
clone_size: NA; j_call: TRBJ2-3; d_call: NA; v_call: TRBV7-9; cdr3_nt: TGTGCCAGCAGCTTGGAAAGTACGCAGTATTTT; cdr3_aa: CASSLESTQYF
clone_size: NA; j_call: TRBJ2-7; d_call: NA; v_call: TRBV6-6; cdr3_nt: TGTGCCAGCAGTTTTGGGGCGGAGCAGTACTTC; cdr3_aa: CASSFGAEQYF
clone_size: NA; j_call: TRBJ2-1; d_call: TRBD2; v_call: TRBV6-5; cdr3_nt: TGTGCCAGCACCCAGCGCGGGAGGGGGGGTGAGCAGTTCTTC; cdr3_aa: CASTQRGRGGEQFF
clone_size: NA; j_call: TRBJ1-1; d_call: NA; v_call: TRBV6-4; cdr3_nt: TGTGCCAGCAGTGACTCGATCCTCGGGATGGCGGACACTGAAGCTTTCTTT; cdr3_aa: CASSDSILGMADTEAFF
clone_size: NA; j_call: TRBJ2-6; d_call: NA; v_call: TRBV7-2; cdr3_nt: TGTGCCAGCAGCTTAGAGGGGAGCTACTCTGGGGCCAACGTCCTGACTTTC; cdr3_aa: CASSLEGSYSGANVLTF
clone_size: NA; j_call: TRBJ2-5; d_call: NA; v_call: TRBV3-1; cdr3_nt: TGTGCCAGCAGCCAAGGAGTTACGGGAGAGACCCAGTACTTC; cdr3_aa: CASSQGVTGETQYF
clone_size: NA; j_call: TRBJ2-3; d_call: TRBD1; v_call: TRBV29-1; cdr3_nt: TGCAGCCTGGAGAGGGACAGGGCGGCAGATACGCAGTATTTT; cdr3_aa: CSLERDRAADTQYF
clone_size: NA; j_call: TRBJ2-7; d_call: NA; v_call: TRBV19; cdr3_nt: TGTGCCAGTAGTAGGGACCACCGTGGGGGCTCCTACGAGCAGTACTTC; cdr3_aa: CASSRDHRGGSYEQYF
clone_size: NA; j_call: TRBJ2-4; d_call: NA; v_call: TRBV9; cdr3_nt: TGTGCCAGCAGCGTAGAGGCTAGCAGCAACATTCAGTACTTC; cdr3_aa: CASSVEASSNIQYF
clone_size: few; j_call: TRBJ1-1; d_call: NA; v_call: TRBV14; cdr3_nt: TGTGCCAGCAGCCAAGGCAGGAACACTGAAGCTTTCTTT; cdr3_aa: CASSQGRNTEAFF
clone_size: NA; j_call: TRBJ2-3; d_call: NA; v_call: TRBV29-1; cdr3_nt: TGCTCCGAGGCGACTAGCACAGATACGCAGTATTTT; cdr3_aa: CSEATSTDTQYF
clone_size: NA; j_call: TRBJ1-2; d_call: TRBD1; v_call: TRBV7-9; cdr3_nt: TGTGCCAGCAGCTTCCCCGGACAGGGCGAGAGCTACACCTTC; cdr3_aa: CASSFPGQGESYTF
clone_size: NA; j_call: TRBJ2-1; d_call: TRBD2; v_call: TRBV20-1; cdr3_nt: TGCAGTCCGAGAAGCGGGAGCCCCTACAATGAGCAGTTCTTC; cdr3_aa: CSPRSGSPYNEQFF
clone_size: NA; j_call: TRBJ1-1; d_call: NA; v_call: TRBV20-1; cdr3_nt: TGCAGTGCCTTAGTCGGCGCTGAAGCTTTCTTT; cdr3_aa: CSALVGAEAFF
clone_size: NA; j_call: TRBJ1-5; d_call: NA; v_call: TRBV19; cdr3_nt: TGTGCCAGTAGTATGGGGGCCTCCAACAATCAGCCCCAGCATTTT; cdr3_aa: CASSMGASNNQPQHF
clone_size: NA; j_call: TRBJ1-1; d_call: TRBD1; v_call: TRBV11-2; cdr3_nt: TGTGCCAGCAGACCACAGGGGGCATACGGCGAAGCTTTCTTT; cdr3_aa: CASRPQGAYGEAFF